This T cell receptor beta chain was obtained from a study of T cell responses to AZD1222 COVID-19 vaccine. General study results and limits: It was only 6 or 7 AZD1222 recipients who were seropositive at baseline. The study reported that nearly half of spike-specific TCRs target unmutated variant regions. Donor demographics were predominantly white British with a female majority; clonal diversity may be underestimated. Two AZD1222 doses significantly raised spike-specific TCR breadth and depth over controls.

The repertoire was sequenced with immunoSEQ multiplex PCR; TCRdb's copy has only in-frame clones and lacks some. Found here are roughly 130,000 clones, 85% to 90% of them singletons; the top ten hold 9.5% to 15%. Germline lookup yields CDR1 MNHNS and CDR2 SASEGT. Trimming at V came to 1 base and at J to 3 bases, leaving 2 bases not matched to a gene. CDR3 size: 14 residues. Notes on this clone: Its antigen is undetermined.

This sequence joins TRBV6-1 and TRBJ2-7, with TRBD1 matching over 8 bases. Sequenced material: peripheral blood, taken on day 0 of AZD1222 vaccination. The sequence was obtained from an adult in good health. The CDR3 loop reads CASSEETGDYEQYF. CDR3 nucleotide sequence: TGTGCCAGCAGTGAAGAGACAGGGGACTACGAGCAGTACTTC.